A single sample gave rise to the 29 T cell receptor beta chains below, sequenced in a study of human T cells and chemical hapten exposure. TCRdb redid the calling of the RACE reads with MiXCR, one entry per CDR3 protein. The sample contains 95,000 to 130,000 distinct CDR3 sequences, 12% of which appear only once. Time point: patch test 1, 2 weeks after DPC sensitization. Treatment defined: therapeutic diphenylcyclopropenone sensitization with weekly scalp DPC. The sample was whole blood, taken in connection with sensitization to the hapten diphenylcyclopropenone (DPC). These receptors were taken from a woman aged 45-60 years with alopecia areata. Some clones in this sample may be carry-over from other donors' samples.

The gene calls are TRBV12-3 or TRBV12-4 and TRBJ2-5; 8 bases align to TRBD2. The CDR3 contains 14 residues. J gave up 5 bases and V 2 bases, and 4 bases lay outside the gene matches. In DNA form, the CDR3 reads TGTGCCAGCAGTTTACGGGGGGGCGGTGAGACCCAGTACTTC. This sequence encodes CASSLRGGGETQYF.

This clonotype was observed many times. The V gene is TRBV6-2 or TRBV6-3, the J gene TRBJ1-5; no firm D call. Germline V CDR1 and CDR2: MNHEY, SVGEGT. The ends were cut back, 2 bases at V and 7 bases at J, with 12 bases in the middle. The CDR3 totals 14 residues. CDR3 sequence (DNA): TGTGCCAGCAGTTACCTTCCTGTTGGGCAGCCCCAGCATTTT. Protein sequence: CASSYLPVGQPQHF.

This clonotype has a handful of counts. The chain has TRBV11-2 and TRBJ1-1; perhaps TRBD1 as D (5 bases). This CDR3 is 14 amino acids long. Trimming took 6 bases from V and 6 from J, leaving 17 bases between them. Germline values: CDR1 SGHAT, CDR2 FQNNGV. The CDR3 DNA reads as TGTGCCAGCAGTATCCCCCAGGGATTCGCTGAAGCTTTCTTT. This translates into CASSIPQGFAEAFF.

The chain combines TRBV2 with TRBJ1-6; 11 bases are a match to TRBD1. The CDR3 length is 16 residues. After removal of 4 bases from V and 8 bases from J, the junction contained 7 bases not matched to a gene. Germline V gene data show CDR1 as SNHLY and CDR2 as FYNNEI. The DNA for the CDR3 is TGTGCCAGCAGTGGGACAGGGGGCCTTCAACATTCACCCCTCCACTTT. It yields the protein CASSGTGGLQHSPLHF.

This clonotype was detected a few times. The genes are TRBV18 and TRBJ1-3; 7 bases fit TRBD1. Germline-derived CDR1 and CDR2 are KGHSH and LQKENI. This CDR3 comprises 16 residues. The trim removed 6 bases at V and 0 bases at J, leaving 8 bases unmatched. CDR3 in amino acids: CASSDSQGSSGNTIYF. The CDR3 DNA is TGTGCCAGCTCGGACTCACAGGGGAGCTCTGGAAACACCATATATTTT.

At least ten counts were recorded for this clonotype. This rearrangement joins TRBV5-6 to TRBJ1-1; D is unclear. The length of the CDR3 is 14 residues. Trimming pared 2 bases from V and 0 bases from J, leaving 8 bases between. Germline loops: CDR1 SGHDT, CDR2 YYEEEE. The CDR3, as DNA: TGTGCCAGCAGCTTCTCCAACTTGAACACTGAAGCTTTCTTT. As protein: CASSFSNLNTEAFF.

This clonotype has just a few counts. This rearrangement joins TRBV6-2 or TRBV6-3 to TRBJ1-1, with 9 bases fitting TRBD1. Losses at the gene ends were 5 bases for V and 5 bases for J; bases not matched to a gene: 9. Germline V gene lookup returns CDR1 MNHEY and CDR2 SVGEGT. The CDR3 is made up of 15 amino acids. As DNA, the CDR3 is TGTGCCAGCAGTCCCAGTCACAGGGGGCTGACTGAAGCTTTCTTT. This translates into CASSPSHRGLTEAFF.

This clonotype was seen at least ten times. The chain is built from TRBV5-8 and TRBJ2-7; 7 bases match TRBD1. Germline V lookup: CDR1 SGHTS, CDR2 YDEGEE. Trimming cost V 2 bases and J 5 bases; bases outside gene matches: 7. This CDR3 is 14 amino acids long. CDR3 in amino acids: CASSFLTTGDEQYF. The CDR3 DNA reads as TGTGCCAGCAGCTTCCTAACCACAGGGGACGAGCAGTACTTC.

The table lists this clonotype with a few counts. V gene TRBV15 combines with J gene TRBJ1-3; D is uncertain. This CDR3 is 15 amino acids long. Trimming shortened V by 5 bases and J by 0 bases, and 11 bases separated the two germline ends. Germline V CDR1 and CDR2: LNHNV, YYDKDF (reference sequence). The CDR3 loop is CATSARTNSGNTIYF. The DNA for the CDR3 is TGTGCCACCAGCGCCCGAACTAACTCTGGAAACACCATATATTTT.

This clonotype was observed many times. The chain uses TRBV18 and TRBJ2-1; 10 bases match TRBD1. Germline V gene sequence: CDR1 KGHSH, CDR2 LQKENI. The CDR3 spans 14 residues. With 3 bases clipped from V and 6 bases from J, the junction kept 2 bases outside the gene matches. CDR3 amino acids: CASSPDRGFNEQFF. The DNA of the CDR3 is TGTGCCAGCTCACCGGACAGGGGGTTCAATGAGCAGTTCTTC.

This clonotype was counted only a few times. The chain recombines TRBV6-2 or TRBV6-3 with TRBJ1-1; possibly TRBD1 for D (6 bases). The V gene's germline CDR1 is MNHEY and CDR2 SVGEGT. V was trimmed by 5 bases and J by 2 bases, leaving 12 bases between them. The length of the CDR3 is 14 residues. The CDR3 reads CASSTNRENTEAFF. CDR3 nucleotides: TGTGCCAGCAGTACCAACAGGGAAAACACTGAAGCTTTCTTT.

This clonotype was counted a few times. The V call is TRBV18, the J call TRBJ1-5; D gene uncertain. V shed 3 bases and J shed 0 bases, with 9 bases lying between them. CDR1 is KGHSH, CDR2 LQKENI, per germline. The CDR3 contains 15 residues. CDR3 residues: CASSPDWTSNQPQHF. DNA for the CDR3: TGTGCCAGCTCACCGGACTGGACTAGCAATCAGCCCCAGCATTTT.

This clonotype was counted between two and nine times. The CDR3 loop reads CASSFPTGEDGYTF. CDR3 in DNA: TGCGCCAGCAGCTTCCCGACAGGGGAGGATGGCTACACCTTC. V gene TRBV5-1 combines with J gene TRBJ1-2, with 8 bases lining up with TRBD1. The V and J ends lost 2 bases and 6 bases, in that order; junction bases with no gene match: 6. CDR3 length: 14 residues. Germline lookup yields CDR1 SGHRS and CDR2 YFSETQ. Complete variable domain (other parts from reference TRBV5-1 and TRBJ1-2): KAGVTQTPRYLIKTRGQQVTLSCSPISGHRSVSWYQQTPGQGLQFLFEYFSETQRNKGNFPGRFSGRQFSNSRSEMNVSTLELGDSALYLCASSFPTGEDGYTFGSGTRLTVV.

This clonotype was observed at least ten times. This chain connects TRBV18 to TRBJ1-3, with D maybe TRBD1 (5 bases). Germline V CDR1 and CDR2: KGHSH, LQKENI. V was shortened by 2 bases and J by 2 bases, with 10 bases between the two germline ends. The CDR3 is 15 amino acids. CDR3 protein: CASSPSAGTGNTIYF. CDR3 bases: TGTGCCAGCTCACCATCGGCAGGGACTGGAAACACCATATATTTT. The whole variable domain, filled in from reference TRBV18 and TRBJ1-3, reads NAGVMQNPRHLVRRRGQEARLRCSPMKGHSHVYWYRQLPEEGLKFMVYLQKENIIDESGMPKERFSAEFPKEGPSILRIQQVVRGDSAAYFCASSPSAGTGNTIYFGEGSWLTVV.

In regard to this clonotype: A much more abundant neighbour one base away suggests this may be a read error. The chain links TRBV27 to TRBJ2-3, with 13 bases lining up with TRBD2. V lost 5 bases, J lost 1 base, and 18 bases stayed unmatched. The CDR3 length is 21 residues. Germline assignment: CDR1 MNHEY and CDR2 SMNVEV (reference sequence). The CDR3 region is CASSKKPPTSGGPMGTDTQYF. The DNA of the CDR3 is TGTGCCAGCAGTAAAAAACCGCCGACTAGCGGGGGGCCAATGGGCACAGATACGCAGTATTTT.

This clonotype was picked up many times. As DNA, the CDR3 is TGTGCCAGCAGCCAAAGATACAATGAGCAGTTCTTC. Protein product: CASSQRYNEQFF. The chain uses TRBV3-1 and TRBJ2-1; D gene uncertain. V was trimmed by 2 bases and J by 4 bases, leaving 3 bases between them. Looked up from germline, CDR1 is LGHDT and CDR2 is YNNKEL (reference sequence). There are 12 residues in the CDR3.

The CDR3 DNA reads TGTGCCAGCAGCTCGGGACTAGCGGGAGCGGGCACAGATACGCAGTATTTT. It yields the protein CASSSGLAGAGTDTQYF. The V gene is TRBV7-9, the J gene TRBJ2-3; 14 bases fit TRBD2. Trimming cost V 4 bases and J 1 base; bases outside gene matches: 4. CDR1 is SEHNR, CDR2 FQNEAQ, per germline (reference sequence). The CDR3 extends over 17 amino acids.

This clonotype was seen at least ten times. This chain connects TRBV10-3 to TRBJ1-5; 8 bases are shared with TRBD1. The trim removed 10 bases at V and 1 base at J, leaving 9 bases unmatched. Germline CDR1 reads ENHRY; CDR2 reads SYGVKD. This CDR3 comprises 15 residues. In DNA form, the CDR3 reads TGTGCCACCAAATCTGACAGGGGCAGCAATCAGCCCCAGCATTTT. Translated, it gives CATKSDRGSNQPQHF.

This clonotype was seen many times. The chain couples TRBV11-1 to TRBJ2-1, with D unresolved. The CDR3 covers 11 residues. From germline, CDR1 is SGHAT and CDR2 FQDESV (reference sequence). The V end was cut by 1 base, the J end by 9 bases, with 4 bases between. The chain's CDR3 is CASSLGGEQFF. The CDR3 nucleotides are TGTGCCAGCAGCTTAGGCGGTGAGCAGTTCTTC.

The genes are TRBV10-1 and TRBJ1-1, with TRBD1 matching 7 bases. Germline V gene sequence: CDR1 WNHNN, CDR2 SYGVQD (reference sequence). The CDR3 contains 14 residues. V trimming: 0 bases; J trimming: 11 bases; junction bases outside the gene matches: 9. CDR3 nucleotide sequence: TGCGCCAGCAGTGAGTCGCCGGGACAGCCATTGGCTTTCTTT. Residues: CASSESPGQPLAFF.

J is TRBJ1-5 and V is TRBV4-1; 10 nucleotides line up with TRBD1. This CDR3 spans 18 amino acids. Germline assignment: CDR1 MGHRA and CDR2 YSYEKL. The junction had 9 bases not matched to a gene; V was cut back by 3 bases and J by 1 base. The CDR3 DNA reads as TGCGCCAGCAGCCATCGAGCAGGGGGACAGGGGAGCAATCAGCCCCAGCATTTT. Protein product: CASSHRAGGQGSNQPQHF.

This clonotype was counted many times. The V gene is TRBV29-1, the J gene TRBJ2-5; D is perhaps TRBD1 (5 bases). In germline, CDR1 is SQVTM, CDR2 ANQGSEA. Trimming removed 7 bases at V and 1 base at J, with 13 bases between. There are 13 residues in the CDR3. CDR3 sequence reads: CSATEHLQETQYF. The CDR3 region has the DNA TGCAGCGCGACAGAACACCTCCAAGAGACCCAGTACTTC.

This clonotype has a count of ten or more. The chain has TRBV19 and TRBJ1-5; D is unresolved. This CDR3 is 17 amino acids long. Trimming left V 9 bases short and J 2 bases short, with 23 bases between. Looked up from germline, CDR1 is LNHDA and CDR2 is SQIVND (reference sequence). The CDR3 region is CASRRERGWYGNQPQHF. CDR3 bases: TGTGCCAGCCGCCGGGAGCGCGGTTGGTACGGCAATCAGCCCCAGCATTTT.

This clonotype came up many times. The chain uses TRBV7-9 and TRBJ2-2; no clear D gene. Germline lookup yields CDR1 SEHNR and CDR2 FQNEAQ (reference sequence). V lost 4 bases, J lost 1 base, and 10 bases lay in between. The CDR3 runs to 15 residues. The DNA of the CDR3 is TGTGCCAGCAGCTCACAGCAAAAGAACACCGGGGAGCTGTTTTTT. Translating it yields CASSSQQKNTGELFF.

This clonotype was seen more than once but under ten times. The CDR3 bases are TGTGCCAGCAGCCAAGATCTCGGGGGCGTTGGTACTGAAGCTTTCTTT. Translation: CASSQDLGGVGTEAFF. This chain uses TRBV14 with TRBJ1-1, with a tentative D call TRBD1 (6 bases). V lost 0 bases and J lost 5, with 16 bases in between. Germline V gives CDR1 SGHDN, CDR2 FVKESK. The CDR3 has 16 amino acids.

The sample holds a few counts of this clonotype. The rearrangement uses TRBV18 and TRBJ1-5; a weak D match, TRBD1 (5 bases). Germline CDR1 is KGHSH and CDR2 is LQKENI. V lost 2 bases and J 2 bases, leaving 13 bases between the germline ends. The length of the CDR3 is 16 residues. The CDR3 loop reads CASSPRGRGGNQPQHF. DNA of the CDR3: TGTGCCAGCTCACCAAGAGGGAGGGGAGGCAATCAGCCCCAGCATTTT.

With respect to this clonotype: The junction departs from germline at one end; a sequencing error may be responsible. This chain uses TRBV4-1 with TRBJ1-6; tentatively, D is TRBD1 (5 bases). In germline, CDR1 is MGHRA, CDR2 YSYEKL. The CDR3 consists of 16 residues. As DNA, the CDR3 is TGCGCCAGCAGCCCCCAGGCCGGGGCACCAAATTCATCCCTCCACTTT. This codes for CASSPQAGAPNSSLHF.

There are many counts of this clonotype. The V gene is TRBV6-1, the J gene TRBJ1-5; TRBD1 aligns across 9 bases. Germline V CDR1 and CDR2: MNHNS, SASEGT. This CDR3 is built from 16 residues. Trimming cost V 6 bases and J 6 bases; bases outside gene matches: 12. The CDR3: CASREKGIQGAQPQHF. The CDR3, as DNA: TGTGCCAGCAGGGAAAAGGGAATACAGGGGGCTCAGCCCCAGCATTTT.

A few counts support this clonotype. The chain employs TRBV3-1 and TRBJ1-5; the D gene is possibly TRBD1 (5 bases). V was shortened by 5 bases and J by 6 bases, with 14 bases between the two germline ends. This CDR3 contains 14 residues. Germline V lookup: CDR1 LGHDT, CDR2 YNNKEL (reference sequence). The DNA for the CDR3 is TGTGCCAGCAGCAGTCAGGGTTACGTTCAGCCCCAGCATTTT. Its translation: CASSSQGYVQPQHF. Supplemented by reference TRBV3-1 and TRBJ1-5, the full variable domain reads DTAVSQTPKYLVTQMGNDKSIKCEQNLGHDTMYWYKQDSKKFLKIMFSYNNKELIINETVPNRFSPKSPDKAHLNLHINSLELGDSAVYFCASSSQGYVQPQHFGDGTRLSIL.